These 12 T cell receptor beta chains came from one sample sequenced in a study of T cells in Graves' hyperthyroidism and ophthalmopathy (dated by TCRdb to the late 2010s). Library generation was performed with multiplex PCR. This sample was sequenced with an Illumina HiSeq 2000. The TCR beta CDR3 regions were amplified from the RNA transcripts. A first-round RT-PCR of the TCR CDR3 used the HTBI primer set with the Qiagen OneStep RT-PCR kit. TCRdb took the public reads, trimmed them with fastp at Q25, ran MiXCR for clone calling and kept in-frame beta chains. Every distinct CDR3 protein forms one entry, paired with its most common genes and DNA. This sample comprises roughly 740,000 distinct CDR3 sequences, about a sixth of them detected only once. The ten top clones hold under 9.5% of the sample. Sequenced: blood. Receptors originate from a man younger than 30 with Graves' hyperthyroidism.

This clonotype has a count of ten or more. The chain recombines TRBV2 with TRBJ2-7, with 8 positions matching TRBD1. Germline values: CDR1 SNHLY, CDR2 FYNNEI. The CDR3 is 13 amino acids. Trimming took 6 bases from V and 7 from J; bases not matched to a gene: 8. The CDR3 nucleotides are TGTGCCAGCAGGGATCCGGGACAGGTTGAGCAGTACTTC. Its translation: CASRDPGQVEQYF.

As regards this clonotype: This could be a read error, since a much larger clone is one nucleotide away. V gene TRBV28 combines with J gene TRBJ2-5, with no clear D. The CDR3 has 12 amino acids. From germline, CDR1 is MDHEN and CDR2 SYDVKM. The CDR3 DNA is TGTGTCAGCAGCTTGGAGTCGGGGACCCAGTACTTC. Amino acids: CVSSLESGTQYF. Complete variable domain (other parts from reference TRBV28 and TRBJ2-5): DVKVTQSSRYLVKRTGEKVFLECVQDMDHENMFWYRQDPGLGLRLIYFSYDVKMKEKGDIPEGYSVSREKKERFSLILESASTNQTSMYLCVSSLESGTQYFGPGTRLLVL.

This clonotype occurred a few times. V is TRBV20-1 and J is TRBJ1-2; tentative D call: TRBD1 (6 bases). Per the germline V gene, CDR1 is DFQATT and CDR2 is SNEGSKA (reference sequence). This CDR3 is built from 13 residues. V lost 6 bases and J 5 bases, leaving 16 bases between the germline ends. The CDR3 region is CSATDSRSYGYTF. The CDR3 nucleotides are TGCAGTGCGACGGACAGCCGTTCTTATGGCTACACCTTC.

In this sample, this clonotype turned up many times. The rearrangement links TRBV28 to TRBJ2-7, with 8 bases matching TRBD1. This CDR3 region has 15 residues. Looked up from germline, CDR1 is MDHEN and CDR2 is SYDVKM. V dropped 5 bases and J dropped 2; count of bases not matched to a gene: 8. The CDR3 DNA reads as TGTGCCAGCAGTCCTCCGGGACAGGCACCCTACGAGCAGTACTTC. Translated, it gives CASSPPGQAPYEQYF.

This clonotype was detected a few times. In nucleotides, the CDR3 is TGTGCCAGCAGTTACTCGGAACCAACCTACGAGCAGTACTTC. Residues: CASSYSEPTYEQYF. This chain joins TRBV6-6 and TRBJ2-7; the D is unclear. This CDR3 spans 14 amino acids. The germline V gene encodes CDR1 MNHNY and CDR2 SVGAGI (reference sequence). V lost 0 bases and J 2 bases, leaving 8 bases between the germline ends.

The sample holds many counts of this clonotype. The chain employs TRBV30 and TRBJ1-1; a weak D match, TRBD1 (6 bases). Trimming cost V 3 bases and J 0 bases, with 11 bases left between them. Germline values: CDR1 GTSNPN, CDR2 SVGIG (reference sequence). The CDR3 length is 14 residues. CDR3 in amino acids: CAWRRGAMNTEAFF. The CDR3 DNA sequence: TGTGCCTGGAGGAGGGGGGCCATGAACACTGAAGCTTTCTTT. Together with reference TRBV30 and TRBJ1-1, the CDR3 gives the full variable domain: SQTIHQWPATLVQPVGSPLSLECTVEGTSNPNLYWYRQAAGRGLQLLFYSVGIGQISSEVPQNLSASRPQDRQFILSSKKLLLSDSGFYLCAWRRGAMNTEAFFGQGTRLTVV.

The rearrangement links TRBV3-1 to TRBJ2-6; 8 bases map to TRBD2. The CDR3 covers 15 residues. V shed 8 bases and J 3 bases; nucleotides not matched to a gene: 6. Germline-derived CDR1 and CDR2 are LGHDT and YNNKEL (reference sequence). The CDR3 DNA is TGTGCCAGCCACGGGGGGGCTATTGGGGCCAACGTCCTGACTTTC. It encodes CASHGGAIGANVLTF.

The rearrangement joins TRBV27 to TRBJ1-2, with TRBD1 matching 7 bases. This CDR3 has 13 amino acids. The germline gives CDR1 MNHEY, CDR2 SMNVEV (reference sequence). With V trimmed by 0 bases and J by 14 bases, 9 bases remained unmatched. Here the CDR3 DNA reads TGTGCCAGCAGTTTATCCGGCCAGGGGGTCCCTACCTTC. Translation: CASSLSGQGVPTF.

This clonotype was detected many times. The chain carries TRBV12-3 or TRBV12-4 and TRBJ2-7; D tentatively fits TRBD1 or TRBD2 (5 bases each). Trimming left V 4 bases short and J 4 bases short, with 8 bases between. The CDR3 runs to 12 residues. CDR3 in amino acids: CASSWDLYEQYF. The DNA of the CDR3 is TGTGCCAGCAGTTGGGACCTATACGAGCAGTACTTC.

This clonotype came up many times. The chain uses TRBV2 and TRBJ2-3; tentatively, D is TRBD1 (5 bases). Germline V lookup: CDR1 SNHLY, CDR2 FYNNEI. V was pared by 5 bases and J by 3 bases, with 12 bases between. This CDR3 comprises 14 residues. DNA for the CDR3: TGTGCCAGCAGTCGAGAATCAGGGACAGATACGCAGTATTTT. This gives the protein CASSRESGTDTQYF.

This clonotype was seen a single time. V is TRBV5-4 and J is TRBJ2-1; the match to TRBD2 covers 7 bases. The trim removed 4 bases at V and 8 bases at J, leaving 9 bases unmatched. Germline loops: CDR1 SGHNT, CDR2 YYREEE (reference sequence). This CDR3 spans 14 amino acids. The CDR3 nucleotides read TGTGCCAGCAGCGGGGGGGGTAGGATCGATGAGCAGTTCTTC. The encoded protein is CASSGGGRIDEQFF.

This clonotype was observed a few times. This sequence joins TRBV24-1 and TRBJ1-5; TRBD1 agrees at 8 bases. J lost 7 bases, V lost 3 bases, and 13 bases had no gene match. This CDR3 has 17 residues. Germline V gene sequence: CDR1 KGHDR, CDR2 SFDVKD. The CDR3 sequence is CATSDGARGRMGQPQHF. The CDR3 DNA follows: TGTGCCACCAGTGATGGTGCCAGGGGGCGAATGGGCCAGCCCCAGCATTTT.